Listed below are T cell receptor beta chains from one sample, sequenced in a study of T cells in Graves' hyperthyroidism and ophthalmopathy. TCRdb used MiXCR to reprocess the multiplex PCR reads, holding one entry per CDR3 protein. This table holds roughly 720,000 distinct CDR3 sequences, roughly 17% found once. The sample was blood. Receptors originate from a man aged 50 to 60 with Graves' hyperthyroidism. The CDR3 runs from the conserved cysteine through the conserved F or W. The D gene is left open where the match is weak. Clone size is not always given. Where it is, it says once, few, many or a class for expanded clones.

D gene	clone size	V gene	J gene	CDR3 DNA	CDR3 protein
.	few	TRBV7-9	TRBJ1-5	TGTGCCAGCAGCCGGGCAGGGGATCAGCCCCAGCATTTT	CASSRAGDQPQHF
TRBD1	many	TRBV20-1	TRBJ1-6	TGCAGTGCTCTAACCGGACAGGGAGGTTCACCCCTCCACTTT	CSALTGQGGSPLHF
.	.	TRBV29-1	TRBJ1-5	TGCAGCGTTAAACAGACGGCCGATCAGCCCCAGCATTTT	CSVKQTADQPQHF
.	.	TRBV5-1	TRBJ2-4	TGCGCCAGCAGCTCCCTTCGGGGCATCGATGACATTCAGTACTTC	CASSSLRGIDDIQYF
TRBD1	many	TRBV7-7	TRBJ2-1	TGTGCTAGCAGCTTCGACAGGGGGCCGCACAATGAGCAGTTCTTC	CASSFDRGPHNEQFF
TRBD2	.	TRBV6-5	TRBJ2-1	TGTGCCAGCAGTTACACTAGCGGGAGGGTATCCCCGTTCTTC	CASSYTSGRVSPFF
TRBD1	many	TRBV6-1	TRBJ1-6	TGTGCCAGCATTCCGGACAGGGGCTTTAATTCACCCCTCCACTTT	CASIPDRGFNSPLHF
TRBD2	few	TRBV28	TRBJ2-1	TGTGCCAGCAGTTTCGGACTAGCGGGCCCTGCCGGCTCCTACAATGAGCAGTTCTTC	CASSFGLAGPAGSYNEQFF
.	few	TRBV19	TRBJ2-2	TGTGCCAGTAGTATAGATGTCAGGGGATGCACCGGGGAGCTGTTTTTT	CASSIDVRGCTGELFF
.	.	TRBV5-1	TRBJ1-4	TGCGCCAGCAGCTTGGGGTGGGAGAACGAAAAACTGTTTTTT	CASSLGWENEKLFF
TRBD1	many	TRBV6-1	TRBJ1-4	TGTGCCAGCAGGACAGGGTTGAGTAGGGAAAAACTGTTTTTT	CASRTGLSREKLFF
TRBD2	.	TRBV5-1	TRBJ2-2	TGCGCCAGCAAGATTGGACTAGCGGAGAACACCGGGGAGCTGTTTTTT	CASKIGLAENTGELFF
.	.	TRBV28	TRBJ1-4	TGTGCCAGCAGTTTTATAGCGGGTGCTAATGAAAAACTGTTTTTT	CASSFIAGANEKLFF
TRBD1	.	TRBV7-9	TRBJ2-7	TGTGCCAGCAGCTTGCACGGGACAGGGTTCTACGAGCAGTACTTC	CASSLHGTGFYEQYF
.	many	TRBV9	TRBJ1-4	TGTGCCAGCAGCGCCGCGGGATCGGCTAATGAAAAACTGTTTTTT	CASSAAGSANEKLFF
TRBD1	once	TRBV5-1	TRBJ1-2	TGCGCCAGCAGCATAACTCCGGGACAGGGAGACTATGGCTACACCTTC	CASSITPGQGDYGYTF
.	.	TRBV6-2/TRBV6-3	TRBJ2-1	TGTGCCAGCAGTTACTCTAGCTGGAATGAGCAGTTCTTC	CASSYSSWNEQFF
TRBD1	.	TRBV4-3	TRBJ1-2	TGCGCCAGCAGCTACCAGGGGGCGGACTATGGCTACACCTTC	CASSYQGADYGYTF
.	few	TRBV19	TRBJ2-6	TGTGCCAGTAGTGGGGACCACTCTGGGGCCAACGTCCTGACTTTC	CASSGDHSGANVLTF
TRBD2	.	TRBV27	TRBJ2-7	TGTGCCAGCAGTTTTGAGCGGGAGGACTCCTACGAGCAGTACTTC	CASSFEREDSYEQYF
.	many	TRBV12-3/TRBV12-4	TRBJ2-1	TGTGCCAGCAGGTGGGTTGAGGCTGAGCAGTTCTTC	CASRWVEAEQFF
.	once	TRBV2	TRBJ2-7	TGTGCCAGTCGACGAGAAAAAATCTCCTACGAGCAGTACTTC	CASRREKISYEQYF
TRBD2	many	TRBV27	TRBJ2-7	TGTGCCAGCAGTTCCCTGGGACTAGCGGGAGGGTCCTACGAGCAGTACTTC	CASSSLGLAGGSYEQYF
.	many	TRBV12-3/TRBV12-4	TRBJ2-7	TGTGCCAGCAGTTTGTTTCAGGAAGTCGGGTACGAGCAGTACTTC	CASSLFQEVGYEQYF
TRBD2	few	TRBV6-2/TRBV6-3	TRBJ2-1	TGTGCCAGCAGTTACTCGCTTTTTCGGACTAGCGGCAATGAGCAGTTCTTC	CASSYSLFRTSGNEQFF
.	.	TRBV19	TRBJ2-6	TGTGCCAGTAGTTTACAGGAGTCTGGGGCCAACGTCCTGACTTTC	CASSLQESGANVLTF
TRBD1	many	TRBV10-3	TRBJ2-7	TGTGCCATCAACAAGGACAGGGGCAACGAGCAGTACTTC	CAINKDRGNEQYF
TRBD2	many	TRBV28	TRBJ2-1	TGTGCCAGCACAGCGGGAGGTTCCTACAATGAGCAGTTCTTC	CASTAGGSYNEQFF
.	few	TRBV6-4	TRBJ1-5	TGTGCCAGCAGCATCACCGGCGGTAAGGATAGCAATCAGCCCCAGCATTTT	CASSITGGKDSNQPQHF
.	many	TRBV27	TRBJ1-4	TGTGCCAGCAGAAACGGCGGACTTCCTGCTAATGAAAAACTGTTTTTT	CASRNGGLPANEKLFF
TRBD1	few	TRBV19	TRBJ1-1	TGTGCTACTAGGACAGGGGGCTTGAACACTGAAGCTTTCTTT	CATRTGGLNTEAFF
.	many	TRBV29-1	TRBJ2-7	TGCAGCGTTGCGCTGCGGGGCGCTGGAGACGAGCAGTACTTC	CSVALRGAGDEQYF
.	.	TRBV27	TRBJ1-3	TGTGCCAGCAGTCCGATTGCTCCTGGAAACACCATATATTTT	CASSPIAPGNTIYF
TRBD1	many	TRBV28	TRBJ2-1	TGTGCCACAACGACAGGGGGCAATGAGCAGTTCTTC	CATTTGGNEQFF
TRBD2	few	TRBV7-3	TRBJ2-7	TGTGCCAGGGAAGGGACTAGCCCTTACGAGCAGTACTTC	CAREGTSPYEQYF
TRBD2	few	TRBV3-1	TRBJ2-7	TGTGCCAGCAGCCACCCCGGACTAGTCTACGAGCAGTACTTC	CASSHPGLVYEQYF
TRBD2	many	TRBV30	TRBJ2-1	TGTGCCTGGAGGCCGGGACTAGCGGGAGCCCATGAGCAGTTCTTC	CAWRPGLAGAHEQFF
.	.	TRBV10-3	TRBJ2-3	TGTGCCATCAGTGCCGTCCCGGGACAGGGGGTTACTAGCGGGAACACAGATACGCAGTATTTT	CAISAVPGQGVTSGNTDTQYF
.	many	TRBV24-1	TRBJ2-1	TGTGCCACCAGCGCGGGGAGATACAATGAGCAGTTCTTC	CATSAGRYNEQFF
.	few	TRBV30	TRBJ1-1	TGTGCCTGGAGTGTTGGCAGCGTTGAAGCTTTCTTT	CAWSVGSVEAFF
TRBD1	many	TRBV30	TRBJ1-1	TGTGCCTGGACCTTGAACAGGGGCACTGAAGCTTTCTTT	CAWTLNRGTEAFF
.	.	TRBV19	TRBJ1-1	TGTGCCAGTAGTATAGGGGCAGGGGAGACTGAAGCTTTCTTT	CASSIGAGETEAFF
TRBD2	few	TRBV4-1	TRBJ2-1	TGCGCCAGCAGCCAGATAAGCGGGACTCTCGGGGGCAATGAGCAGTTCTTC	CASSQISGTLGGNEQFF
.	many	TRBV18	TRBJ2-7	TGTGCCAGCTCACCACGAGGTTTGGGGGATCTTACCTACGAGCAGTACTTC	CASSPRGLGDLTYEQYF
TRBD2	many	TRBV27	TRBJ2-3	TGTGCCAGCAGCGGGATCCTAGCGGGAACAGATACGCAGTATTTT	CASSGILAGTDTQYF
.	many	TRBV3-1	TRBJ1-4	TGTGCCAGCAGCCCCGGGGTCTCTGAAAAACTGTTTTTT	CASSPGVSEKLFF
.	.	TRBV12-3/TRBV12-4	TRBJ2-7	TGTGCCAGCAGTGCCTTCGGGATAGAATACGAGCAGTACTTC	CASSAFGIEYEQYF
.	many	TRBV24-1	TRBJ2-3	TGTGCCACCAGTGATCCTCGGGACTTCAGCACAGATACGCAGTATTTT	CATSDPRDFSTDTQYF
.	few	TRBV6-2/TRBV6-3	TRBJ2-1	TGTGCCAGCAGTTACGGTGGTGTGAAAAATGAGCAGTTCTTC	CASSYGGVKNEQFF
.	few	TRBV20-1	TRBJ2-1	TGCAGTGCTAGAGGACTCCGGGGTGGCGATGAGCAGTTCTTC	CSARGLRGGDEQFF
.	.	TRBV19	TRBJ1-5	TGTGCCAGTACCAAAGGCGGGGGAATCAATCAGCCCCAGCATTTT	CASTKGGGINQPQHF